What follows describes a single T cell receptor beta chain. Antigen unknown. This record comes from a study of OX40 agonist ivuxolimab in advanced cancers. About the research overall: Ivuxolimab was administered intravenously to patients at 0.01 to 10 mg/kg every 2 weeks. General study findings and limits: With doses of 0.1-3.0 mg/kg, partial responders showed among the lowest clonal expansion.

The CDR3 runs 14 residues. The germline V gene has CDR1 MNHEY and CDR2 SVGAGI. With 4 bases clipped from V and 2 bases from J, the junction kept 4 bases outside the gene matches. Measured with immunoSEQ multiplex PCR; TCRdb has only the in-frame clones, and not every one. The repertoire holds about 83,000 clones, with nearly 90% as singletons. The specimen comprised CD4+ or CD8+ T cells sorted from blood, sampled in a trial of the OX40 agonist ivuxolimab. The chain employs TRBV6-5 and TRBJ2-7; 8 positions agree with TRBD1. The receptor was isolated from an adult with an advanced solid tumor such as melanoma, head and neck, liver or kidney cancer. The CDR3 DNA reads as TGTGCCAGCAGTTCCTGGACAGGGCCCTACGAGCAGTACTTC. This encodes CASSSWTGPYEQYF.